Below, one TCR beta chain is given with its context. The data originate from a study of control samples from healthy donors and cancer patients. TCRdb's table, derived via immunoSEQ multiplex PCR, lists solely in-frame clones and lacks some. This sample has around 200,000 clones; about nine tenths occur once, and the top ten carry 1.5%. CDR1 and CDR2 (germline): KGHSH, LQKENI. V lost 4 bases and J lost 2, with 7 bases in between. The CDR3 is made up of 13 amino acids. The receptor was derived from a woman aged 30 to 39 in good health. The V and J genes are TRBV18 and TRBJ2-3; D may be TRBD1 (5 bases). Sequencing input: blood. In DNA, the CDR3 is TGTGCCAGCTCACAGGGGTCCACAGATACGCAGTATTTT. Translation: CASSQGSTDTQYF.